The source of this T cell receptor (beta chain) is a study of T-cell reconstitution after alpha-beta-depleted transplantation in children. Whole-study findings and limits: T cells produced anew were the main source of T-cell counts and diversity one year after transplant.

This clonotype was found a few times. Its specificity is not known. The TCRbeta library incorporated unique molecular identifiers. TCRdb independently ran MiXCR on the PCR reads; one entry per CDR3 protein. The sample consists of 450,000 to 700,000 distinct CDR3 sequences, more than 20% of them appearing once. Looked up from germline, CDR1 is SGHRS and CDR2 is YFSETQ. Trimming took off 0 bases at V and 1 base at J, with 10 bases between the two ends. This CDR3 has 16 amino acids. Specimen: PBMCs, collected before TCRalphabeta/CD19-depleted stem cell transplant. The TCR originated in a boy under three years old with Wiskott-Aldrich syndrome, due to receive a stem cell transplant. The chain is built from TRBV5-1 and TRBJ2-2; no reliable D call. The DNA of the CDR3 is TGCGCCAGCAGCTTGGATTCGCGAGTGAACACCGGGGAGCTGTTTTTT. Protein product: CASSLDSRVNTGELFF.